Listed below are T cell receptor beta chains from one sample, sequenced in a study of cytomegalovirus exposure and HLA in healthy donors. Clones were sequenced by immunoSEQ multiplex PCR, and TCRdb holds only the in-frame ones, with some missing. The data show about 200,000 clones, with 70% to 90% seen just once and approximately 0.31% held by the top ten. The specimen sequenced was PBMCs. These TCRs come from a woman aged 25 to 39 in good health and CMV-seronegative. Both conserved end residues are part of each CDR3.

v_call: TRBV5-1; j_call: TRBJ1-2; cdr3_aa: CASSLAGQNYGYTF
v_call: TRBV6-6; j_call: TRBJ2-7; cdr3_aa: CASSPSGQPTYEQYF
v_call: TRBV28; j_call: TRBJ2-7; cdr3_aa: CASSLAWDTAGTSSYEQYF
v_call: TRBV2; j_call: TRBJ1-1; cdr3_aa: CASSEQGNTEAFF
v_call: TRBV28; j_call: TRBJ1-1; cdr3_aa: CASSWRGGITEAFF
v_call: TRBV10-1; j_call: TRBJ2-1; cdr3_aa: CASSPLAGGSKFF
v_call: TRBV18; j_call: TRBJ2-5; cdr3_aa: CASQPSGGQETQYF
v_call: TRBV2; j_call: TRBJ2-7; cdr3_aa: CASSRDQGASYEQYF
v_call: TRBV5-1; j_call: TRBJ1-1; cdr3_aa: CASSSQKTGGNTEAFF
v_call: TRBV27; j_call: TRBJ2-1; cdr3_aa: CASSLKGTSIEQFF
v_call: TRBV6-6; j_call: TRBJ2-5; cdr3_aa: CASSSRLGLARETQYF
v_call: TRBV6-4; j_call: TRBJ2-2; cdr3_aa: CASSSGINTGELFF
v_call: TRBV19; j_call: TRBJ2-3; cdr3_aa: CASSRRGGRNSDTQYF
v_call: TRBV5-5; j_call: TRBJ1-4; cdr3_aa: CASSWDRVILSTNEKLFF
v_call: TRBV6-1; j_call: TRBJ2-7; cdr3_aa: CASSLGTSSYEQYF
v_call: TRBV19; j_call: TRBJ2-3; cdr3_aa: CASREYGRGDTQYF
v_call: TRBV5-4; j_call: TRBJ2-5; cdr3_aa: CASSLGSLALLKKQETQYF
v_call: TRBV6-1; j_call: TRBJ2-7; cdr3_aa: CASSFSGSDYEQYF
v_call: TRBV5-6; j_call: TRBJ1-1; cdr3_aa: CASSSPGGWVEAFF
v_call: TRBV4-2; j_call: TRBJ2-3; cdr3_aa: CASSQGFGLATASSTDTQYF
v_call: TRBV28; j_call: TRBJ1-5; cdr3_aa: CASSRQGAGNQPQHF
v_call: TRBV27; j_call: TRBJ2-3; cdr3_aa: CASSLLVTGKTDTQYF
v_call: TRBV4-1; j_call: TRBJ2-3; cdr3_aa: CASSQDSGSMTDTQYF
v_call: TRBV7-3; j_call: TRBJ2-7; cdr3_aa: CASSPSGHIYEQYF
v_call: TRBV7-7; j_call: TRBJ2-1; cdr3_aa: CASSFNRNNEQFF
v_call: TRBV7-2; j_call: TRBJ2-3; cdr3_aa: CASSQSPLAGVDTQYF
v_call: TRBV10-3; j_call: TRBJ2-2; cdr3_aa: CAISVGQGATGELFF
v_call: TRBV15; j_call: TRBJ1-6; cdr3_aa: CATSSPDRGFRNSPLHF
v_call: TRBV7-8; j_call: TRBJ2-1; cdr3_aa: CASSLVGRGGYNEQFF
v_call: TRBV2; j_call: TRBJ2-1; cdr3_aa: CASTLWGGSYNEQFF
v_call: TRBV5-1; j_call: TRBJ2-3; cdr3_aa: CASSLGPTQDTQYF
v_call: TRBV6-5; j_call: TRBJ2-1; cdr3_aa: CASSSWGGSYNEQFF
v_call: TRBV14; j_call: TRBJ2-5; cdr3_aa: CASSQFLQETQYF